A selection of T cell receptor beta chains follows, all from one sample in a study of shared clonotypes between healthy human individuals. Produced via immunoSEQ multiplex PCR; TCRdb's table is partial and in-frame only. The sample holds 2 million to 3 million clones, 80% to 95% seen once. The sample taken for sequencing was naive CD4+ T cells from PBMCs. The receptors were sampled from a man younger than 35 in good health. Some clones in this sample may be carry-over from other donors' samples. The CDR3 runs from the conserved cysteine through the conserved F or W. The D gene is left open where the match is weak. Rows may omit the clone size; those that give it use once, few, many or a size class.

J	V	size	D	DNA	CDR3
TRBJ2-1	TRBV28	-	TRBD2	TGTGCCAGCACCACGGGAGGGTCGTACAATGAGCAGTTCTTC	CASTTGGSYNEQFF
TRBJ2-1	TRBV11-3	-	-	TGTGCCAGCAGCCCACTGGGATACAATGAGCAGTTCTTC	CASSPLGYNEQFF
TRBJ2-7	TRBV10-1	-	-	TGCGCCAAACACCCACGGCAGGACGCCTACGAGCAGTACTTC	CAKHPRQDAYEQYF
TRBJ1-4	TRBV7-9	-	-	TGTGCCAGCAGCCCCCGGGGGGAAAAACTGTTTTTT	CASSPRGEKLFF
TRBJ2-7	TRBV29-1	once	-	TGCAGCGTCGGCGGTCGCCTAGCCTACGAGCAGTACTTC	CSVGGRLAYEQYF
TRBJ2-1	TRBV28	once	TRBD2	TGTGCCACAGTTAGCGGGAGGGGGGACAATGAGCAGTTCTTC	CATVSGRGDNEQFF
TRBJ2-7	TRBV29-1	-	-	TGCAGCGTTGGGTCGACCTACGAGCAGTACTTC	CSVGSTYEQYF
TRBJ2-3	TRBV2	once	TRBD2	TGTGCCAGTAAGCTTAGCGGGAGCGGTGTAACAGATACGCAGTATTTT	CASKLSGSGVTDTQYF
TRBJ2-7	TRBV4-3	-	-	TGCGCCAGCAGCCAAGAATCGCTCGGCCGCGCGGACGAGCAGTACTTC	CASSQESLGRADEQYF
TRBJ2-7	TRBV14	-	TRBD1	TGTGCCAGCAGCCAAGCGACAGGGGGCAGGTACGAGCAGTACTTC	CASSQATGGRYEQYF
TRBJ1-2	TRBV6-4	-	-	TGTGCCAGCAGTGAAACGAGGGGCTGGGGCTACACCTTC	CASSETRGWGYTF
TRBJ1-1	TRBV27	-	-	TGTGCCAGCACCAATTGGGAAACAACTGAAGCTTTCTTT	CASTNWETTEAFF
TRBJ2-2	TRBV7-9	-	-	TGTGCCAGCAGCTTAGGTGCCCTAGCCGGGGAGCTGTTTTTT	CASSLGALAGELFF
TRBJ2-1	TRBV6-5	-	TRBD2	TGTGCCAGCAGTTATCGGGGACTAGCTGGGGATGAGCAGTTCTTC	CASSYRGLAGDEQFF
TRBJ1-5	TRBV5-4	-	-	TGTGCCAGCACCACTCCCGCCTGGGGGGGCCCCCAGCATTTT	CASTTPAWGGPQHF
TRBJ1-2	TRBV28	-	-	TGTGCCAGCACCGCCGGCGGCGACTATGGCTACACCTTC	CASTAGGDYGYTF
TRBJ2-7	TRBV6-5	once	-	TGTGCCAGCAGGGGGGTCTCCTACGAGCAGCACTTC	CASRGVSYEQHF
TRBJ1-6	TRBV30	-	-	TGTGCCTGGAGTGTTGGCCCCCATTCACCCCTCCACTTT	CAWSVGPHSPLHF
TRBJ2-1	TRBV30	-	-	TGTGCCTGGAGTACATACAATGAGCAGTTCTTC	CAWSTYNEQFF
TRBJ2-1	TRBV7-3	-	-	TGTGCCAGCAGCTTAAAAAAGGGTAATGAGCAGTTCTTC	CASSLKKGNEQFF
TRBJ2-3	TRBV7-3	-	-	TGTGCCAGCAGCTTCCAGGCCCACCGAGGCGGACATCCTAGATTACTCACAGATACGCAGTATTTT	CASSFQAHRGGHPRLLTDTQYF
TRBJ2-7	TRBV6-5	-	-	TGTGCCAGCAGTTACTTAGCAGGAGCCGGCTACGAGCAGTACTTC	CASSYLAGAGYEQYF
TRBJ1-2	TRBV2	-	-	TGTGCCAGCAGTACTCCGCCAGGGTCATTCAACTATGGCTACACCTTC	CASSTPPGSFNYGYTF
TRBJ2-2	TRBV7-2	-	-	TGTGCCAGCAGCCTAGTTCCTTCCCCGAACACCGGGGAGCTGTTTTTT	CASSLVPSPNTGELFF
TRBJ1-2	TRBV19	-	-	TGTGCCAGTACCCCCGGACCACCCACGACGGGAGGCTACACCTTC	CASTPGPPTTGGYTF